This T cell receptor (beta chain) was recorded in a study of cytomegalovirus exposure and HLA in healthy donors. Assay: immunoSEQ multiplex PCR; the TCRdb copy retains only in-frame clones and omits some. This table holds about 180,000 clones, 85% found once. The CDR3 has 18 residues. Germline V gene data show CDR1 as SNHLY and CDR2 as FYNNEI. Trimming cost V 8 bases and J 3 bases; bases outside gene matches: 17. This TCR was sampled from a young man in good health and CMV-seropositive. This chain connects TRBV2 to TRBJ2-1, with TRBD2 matching 9 bases. The source material was PBMCs. The CDR3 here is CASPLRGASGINYNEQFF. CDR3 nucleotide sequence: TGTGCCAGCCCCCTCCGGGGGGCTAGCGGGATTAACTACAATGAGCAGTTCTTC.